This T cell receptor beta chain was sequenced during a study of brain T cells in children with intractable seizures. Overall study findings and caveats: Patients' HCMV serostatus was unknown; virus specificity rests on CDR3 similarity alone.

The CDR3 is made up of 13 amino acids. V dropped 4 bases and J dropped 5 bases, with 12 bases sitting between them. Germline V gene lookup returns CDR1 SQVTM and CDR2 ANQGSEA. A remark on this clone: Its antigen remains unidentified.

The protocol was immunoSEQ multiplex PCR, while the TCRdb copy is restricted to in-frame clones and leaves out a portion. This sample carries hundreds of thousands of clones, roughly 92% of them seen once, and the ten largest clones take about 5.8%. Time point reported: blood from clinic visit 5 months post-surgery; TSC patient then seizure free. The sequenced cases were selected for having the highest brain T cell transcript signatures. At least one anti-epileptic drug was given before surgery. The starting material was peripheral blood, obtained more than 4 months after surgery. The sequence was obtained from a boy less than two years old with tuberous sclerosis and intractable seizures. The J gene is TRBJ1-5, the V gene TRBV29-1; possible D gene TRBD1, 5 bases. CDR3 residues: CSVVGEAHQPQHF. The CDR3 DNA reads as TGCAGCGTTGTAGGGGAGGCCCATCAGCCCCAGCATTTT.